Below are 7 T cell receptor beta chains sequenced from a single sample in a study of tumor-infiltrating lymphocytes in primary liver carcinoma. cDNA specific to TCR beta was made from approximately 0.55 ug of total RNA, with a constant-region primer employed for priming. Sequencing libraries for TCR beta derived from three nested multiplex PCR rounds that used slightly modified ARM-PCR. Rounds one and two of PCR, each of roughly 10 cycles, were primed with TRBV1-TRBV30 forward primers and a C-beta reverse primer. TCRdb re-analysed the multiplex PCR reads in MiXCR, keeping a single row per CDR3 protein. The data hold almost 200,000 distinct CDR3 sequences, with about 61% observed a single time. The blood RNA (from unsorted whole blood) was obtained, and germline DNA was also extracted. The sequencing input was peripheral blood. The receptor source for this set is a woman aged 55-70 years with primary liver carcinoma and hepatitis B virus infection.

Regarding this clonotype: The junction shows a germline mismatch at one end, possibly a read error. This chain links TRBV10-3 with TRBJ1-4, with unresolved D. Per the germline V gene, CDR1 is ENHRY and CDR2 is SYGVKD. This CDR3 has 15 amino acids. For the CDR3, the DNA is TGTGCCATCAGTGATGCCGGTTCGACTAATGAAGAACTGCTTTTT. It encodes CAISDAGSTNEELLF.

Comment on this clonotype: The junction does not match germline at one end; this may be a read error. The V call is TRBV5-6, the J call TRBJ2-7; 7 bases line up with TRBD1. From germline, CDR1 is SGHDT and CDR2 YYEEEE. The CDR3 runs 14 residues. The CDR3 protein is CPSSLQGVAYEQYF. In DNA form, the CDR3 reads TGTCCCAGCAGCTTGCAGGGGGTCGCATACGAGCAGTACTTC.

Of note for this clonotype: A junction boundary mismatches the germline segment, possibly from a read error. CDR3 DNA sequence: TGTGCCAGCAGCTTTCAGGATAACTATGGCTACACTTTC. Translation gives CASSFQDNYGYTF. The chain links TRBV11-2 to TRBJ1-2; D remains unclear. Germline assignment: CDR1 SGHAT and CDR2 FQNNGV. The CDR3 totals 13 residues. The entire variable domain, with the rest obtained from reference TRBV11-2 and TRBJ1-2, is as follows: EAGVAQSPRYKIIEKRQSVAFWCNPISGHATLYWYQQILGQGPKLLIQFQNNGVVDDSQLPKDRFSAERLKGVDSTLKIQPAKLEDSAVYLCASSFQDNYGYTFGSGTRLTVV.

As to this clonotype: No conserved phenylalanine or tryptophan is present at the end of the CDR3, so a read error is the likely explanation. No DNA is shown, since the ends of the CDR3 on it are uncertain; the CDR3 is the one TCRdb lists. V and J are TRBV11-2 and TRBJ1-1; TRBD1 is the table's D call and was not checked against the DNA. The CDR3 sequence runs 12 residues, both termini included. Germline assignment: CDR1 SGHAT and CDR2 FQNNGV. This chain's CDR3 is CASSLGTLEASS.

The gene calls are TRBV6-5 and TRBJ2-7; D not certain. The V gene lost 5 bases and the J gene lost 1 base, with 15 bases spanning the gap. Germline assignment: CDR1 MNHEY and CDR2 SVGAGI. The CDR3 contains 15 residues. The CDR3 protein is CASSPGRSTSYEQYF. In DNA, the CDR3 is TGTGCCAGCAGTCCTGGACGGTCCACTTCCTACGAGCAGTACTTC.

Regarding this clonotype: A much larger clone is a single base away; this may be a read error. V and J are TRBV11-2 and TRBJ1-2; D perhaps matches TRBD1 (6 bases). The CDR3 consists of 14 residues. CDR1 SGHAT and CDR2 FQNNGV come from the germline V gene. The CDR3, as DNA: TGTGTCAGCAGTAAAGGGCAGGGGAACTATGGCTACACCTTC. This gives the protein CVSSKGQGNYGYTF.

This clonotype was counted at least ten times. This rearrangement joins TRBV5-5 to TRBJ1-6; perhaps TRBD1 as D (5 bases). V gave up 4 bases and J gave up 0 bases, with 8 bases separating them. The CDR3 totals 15 residues. CDR1 is SGHKS and CDR2 is YYEKEE in the germline V gene (reference sequence). The CDR3 reads CASSPGSSYNSPLHF. The CDR3 DNA reads TGTGCCAGCAGCCCAGGGAGCTCCTATAATTCACCCCTCCACTTT. The full variable domain, completed using reference TRBV5-5 and TRBJ1-6, is DAGVTQSPTHLIKTRGQQVTLRCSPISGHKSVSWYQQVLGQGPQFIFQYYEKEERGRGNFPDRFSARQFPNYSSELNVNALLLGDSALYLCASSPGSSYNSPLHFGNGTRLTVT.